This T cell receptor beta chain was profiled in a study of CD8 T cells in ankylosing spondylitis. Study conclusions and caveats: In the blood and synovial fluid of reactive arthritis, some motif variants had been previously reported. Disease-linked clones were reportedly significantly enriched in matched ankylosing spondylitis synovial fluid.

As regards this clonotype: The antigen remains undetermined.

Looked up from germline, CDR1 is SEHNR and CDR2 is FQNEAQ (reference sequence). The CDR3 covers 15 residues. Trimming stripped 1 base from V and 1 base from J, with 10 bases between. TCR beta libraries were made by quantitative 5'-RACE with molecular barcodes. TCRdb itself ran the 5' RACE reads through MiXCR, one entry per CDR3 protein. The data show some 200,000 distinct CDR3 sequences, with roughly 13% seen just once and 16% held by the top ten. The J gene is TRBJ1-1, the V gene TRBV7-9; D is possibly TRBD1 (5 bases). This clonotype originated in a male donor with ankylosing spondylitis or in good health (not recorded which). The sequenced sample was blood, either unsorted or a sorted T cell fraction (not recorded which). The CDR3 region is CASSLGAGPNTEAFF. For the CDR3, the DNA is TGTGCCAGCAGCTTAGGAGCAGGGCCGAACACTGAAGCTTTCTTT.